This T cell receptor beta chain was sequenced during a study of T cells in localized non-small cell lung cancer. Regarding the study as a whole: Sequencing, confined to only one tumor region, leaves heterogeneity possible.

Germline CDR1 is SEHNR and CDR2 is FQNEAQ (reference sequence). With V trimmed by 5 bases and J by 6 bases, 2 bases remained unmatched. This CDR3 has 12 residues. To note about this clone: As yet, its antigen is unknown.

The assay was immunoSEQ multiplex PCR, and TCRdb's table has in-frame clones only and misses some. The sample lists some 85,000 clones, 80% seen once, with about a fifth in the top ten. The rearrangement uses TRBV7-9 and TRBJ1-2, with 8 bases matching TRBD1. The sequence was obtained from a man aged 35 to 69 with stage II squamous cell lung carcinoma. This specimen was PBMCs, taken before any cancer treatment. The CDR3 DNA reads TGTGCCAGCAGCCCGACAGGGGATGGCTACACCTTC. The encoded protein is CASSPTGDGYTF. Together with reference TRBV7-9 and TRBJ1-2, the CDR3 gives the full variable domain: DTGVSQNPRHKITKRGQNVTFRCDPISEHNRLYWYRQTLGQGPEFLTYFQNEAQLEKSRLLSDRFSAERPKGSFSTLEIQRTEQGDSAMYLCASSPTGDGYTFGSGTRLTVV.